This T cell receptor (beta chain) comes out of a study of Ad26.COV2.S vaccination and SARS-CoV-2 variants. Study outcomes and limitations: Responses of T cells in total may have been underestimated by the TCR breadth and depth analyses.

Concerning this clone: Its antigen is undetermined.

CDR3 size: 12 residues. The V and J ends lost 5 bases and 4 bases respectively, with 7 bases between them. CDR1 is SGHAT, CDR2 FQNNGV, per germline. Assay: immunoSEQ multiplex PCR; the TCRdb copy retains only in-frame clones and omits some. The table has around 380,000 clones, 80% to 90% seen once. As to treatment: 15 to 20 received Ad26.COV2.S at low or high dose, single or two shots; five or six received placebo; per-sample allocation not given. Collection of samples fell on day 63 after the first vaccine or placebo injection. The individual, an adult aged 18-55 years, was a donor in Boston. This material consisted of peripheral blood, taken in a trial of Ad26.COV2.S vaccine versus placebo. The chain joins TRBV11-2 to TRBJ2-3; D ambiguous. This clonotype was sampled from a person between 18 and 65 years old who received the Ad26.COV2.S COVID-19 vaccine or a placebo. The CDR3 protein is CASSHRADTQYF. CDR3 DNA: TGTGCCAGCAGCCACCGTGCAGATACGCAGTATTTT.